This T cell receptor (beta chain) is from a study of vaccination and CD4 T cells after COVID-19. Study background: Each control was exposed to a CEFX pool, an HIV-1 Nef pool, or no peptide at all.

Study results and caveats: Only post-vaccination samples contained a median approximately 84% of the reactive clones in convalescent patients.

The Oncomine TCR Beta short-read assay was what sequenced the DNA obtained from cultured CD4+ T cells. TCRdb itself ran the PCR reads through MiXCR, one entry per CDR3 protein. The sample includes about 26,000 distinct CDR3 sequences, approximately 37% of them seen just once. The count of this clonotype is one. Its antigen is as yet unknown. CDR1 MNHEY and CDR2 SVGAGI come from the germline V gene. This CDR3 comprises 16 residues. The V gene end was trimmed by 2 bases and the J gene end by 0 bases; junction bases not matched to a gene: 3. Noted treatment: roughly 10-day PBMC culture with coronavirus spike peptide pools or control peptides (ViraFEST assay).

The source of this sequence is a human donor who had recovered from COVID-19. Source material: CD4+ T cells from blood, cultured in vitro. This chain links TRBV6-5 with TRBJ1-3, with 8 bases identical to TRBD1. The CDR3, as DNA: TGTGCCAGCAGTTACCGACAGGGGAGCTCTGGAAACACCATATATTTT. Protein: CASSYRQGSSGNTIYF.